This record concerns one TCR beta chain sequence. The record originates from a study of blood T cell repertoires in COVID-19. This CDR3 has 13 amino acids. Trimming left V 0 bases short and J 7 bases short, with 10 bases between. The germline V gene encodes CDR1 SGHRS and CDR2 YFSETQ. Assay used: immunoSEQ multiplex PCR; TCRdb lists only in-frame clones, some missing. The sample lists hundreds of thousands of clones; 80% to 90% were seen once. The rearrangement uses TRBV5-1 and TRBJ1-1; D not certain. The clonotype was recovered from a woman aged 18-30 years who had recovered from COVID-19. The sequencing sample was made of PBMCs or T cells enriched from blood (not recorded which). The CDR3 bases are TGCGCCAGCAGCTTGGTATGGGCCGATGAAGCTTTCTTT. As protein: CASSLVWADEAFF.